This TCR beta chain is from a study of T cell repertoires in cytomegalovirus infection (dated by TCRdb to the late 2010s). Regarding the complete study: Because public TCR beta signatures pointed to carriage of CMV infection together with the matching HLA type, the HLA type of each donor mattered for the analysis.

The sequencing machine was an Illumina HiSeq 1500. The raw public data were reprocessed by TCRdb itself: fastp quality trimming at Q25, MiXCR clonotype calling, in-frame beta chains only. Merged by CDR3 protein, the rows form single entries marked with the most common genes and DNA. This sample lists around 290,000 distinct CDR3 sequences; about 26% were detected once. About 15% of the sample is taken by the ten largest. Via the germline V gene, CDR1 is KGHSH and CDR2 LQKENI. The junction shows trimming of 0 bases on V and 4 bases on J, plus 9 bases between the germline ends. The CDR3 starts with the cysteine, ends with the phenylalanine, and has 14 residues. Solely the CDR3 DNA is kept, with 42 bases framed from the first base. The paper as a whole reports these results and caveats: The ex vivo response was dominated by HLA-C-restricted CMV-specific TCR beta clonotypes, and the single most frequent clonotype in two of eight donors was supplied by these HLA-C-restricted clonotypes. Cumulative frequency of public TCR beta family members discriminated carriers of CMV infection plus the relevant HLA type in this cohort and an independent 352-donor cohort.

A word on this clonotype: The specificity of this receptor is unknown. No quality values exist for individual bases; no much larger clone is one base distant.

The chain is encoded by TRBV18 joined to TRBJ2-5; no D gene can be assigned with confidence. The sample comprised PBMCs. The clonotype comes from a human donor in good health (CMV status not recorded). Some clones in this sample may be carry-over from other donors' samples. The DNA reads TGTGCCAGCTCACCACCGTCGATAGGAGAGACCCAGTACTTC. Protein translation: CASSPPSIGETQYF. Extended through the reference TRBV18 and TRBJ2-5 proteins, this CDR3 yields the full variable domain: NAGVMQNPRHLVRRRGQEARLRCSPMKGHSHVYWYRQLPEEGLKFMVYLQKENIIDESGMPKERFSAEFPKEGPSILRIQQVVRGDSAAYFCASSPPSIGETQYFGPGTRLLVL.